The 21 T cell receptor beta chains listed next were all sequenced from one sample in a study of CD8 T cells in Susac syndrome. RNA amounts of roughly 0.45 to 1 ug underwent reverse transcription with random hexamers. Via MiXCR, TCRdb re-called the immunoSEQ multiplex PCR reads, giving one row per CDR3 protein. The sample includes under 350,000 distinct CDR3 sequences, roughly nine tenths of them seen just once. Sequenced input: CD4+ T cells from PBMCs. These receptors were collected from a human donor with multiple sclerosis.

The rearrangement links TRBV12-3 or TRBV12-4 to TRBJ1-4; D perhaps matches TRBD1 (6 bases). V was pared by 5 bases and J by 7 bases, with 11 bases between. The CDR3 sequence is 13 residues long. The CDR3 DNA reads as TGTGCCAGCAGTCGGGACACTGGTGAAAAACTGTTTTTT. Encoded protein: CASSRDTGEKLFF.

Here the CDR3 reads CAISQGLATSGELFF. Written as DNA, the CDR3 is TGTGCCATCAGCCAGGGACTAGCGACTTCCGGGGAGCTGTTTTTT. This sequence joins TRBV10-3 and TRBJ2-2; 10 nucleotides match TRBD2. CDR3 length: 15 residues. The V gene's germline CDR1 is ENHRY and CDR2 SYGVKD. Unmatched junction bases numbered 7, after V lost 6 bases and J lost 6 bases.

The chain recombines TRBV7-2 with TRBJ2-3, with D unclear. The CDR3 consists of 13 residues. Per germline, CDR1 SGHTA and CDR2 FQGNSA. V gave up 1 base and J gave up 5 bases, with 7 bases separating them. CDR3 region: CASSLGTGDTQYF. In nucleotides, the CDR3 is TGTGCCAGCAGCTTAGGGACGGGAGATACGCAGTATTTT.

This chain joins TRBV24-1 and TRBJ1-5, with D maybe TRBD1 (5 bases). The V end lost 4 bases, the J end lost 4 bases, and 10 bases lay between the germline ends. Germline loops: CDR1 KGHDR, CDR2 SFDVKD. The CDR3 is 14 residues long. The CDR3 DNA sequence: TGTGCCACCAGTGACCCAGGGATAAATCAGCCCCAGCATTTT. This codes for CATSDPGINQPQHF.

This sequence joins TRBV3-1 and TRBJ2-5, with 12 bases fitting TRBD2. The ends lost 5 bases at V and 5 bases at J; junction bases unmatched: 6. The CDR3 loop spans 15 amino acids. Germline CDR1 is LGHDT and CDR2 is YNNKEL (reference sequence). The CDR3 nucleotides are TGTGCCAGCAGCTTTACTAGCGGGAGGTTGGAGACCCAGTACTTC. Protein: CASSFTSGRLETQYF.

The chain uses TRBV11-2 and TRBJ2-7, with a tentative D call TRBD1 (6 bases). The V gene lost 1 base and the J gene lost 9 bases, with 13 bases spanning the gap. The CDR3 has 13 amino acids. Germline lookup yields CDR1 SGHAT and CDR2 FQNNGV. Written as DNA, the CDR3 is TGTGCCAGCAGCTTAGGAAGGAGACAGGCGCAGTACTTC. It encodes CASSLGRRQAQYF.

The chain recombines TRBV7-2 with TRBJ1-6; D is unclear. V was clipped by 1 base and J by 7 bases, with 5 bases between them. The CDR3 contains 13 residues. CDR1 and CDR2 (germline): SGHTA, FQGNSA. CDR3 loop: CASSLVLNSPLHF. The CDR3 bases are TGTGCCAGCAGCTTAGTTCTGAATTCACCCCTCCACTTT.

The chain recombines TRBV20-1 with TRBJ2-7; the D gene is possibly TRBD2 (5 bases). This CDR3 is built from 14 residues. V gave up 6 bases and J gave up 3 bases, with 18 bases separating them. CDR1 DFQATT and CDR2 SNEGSKA come from the germline V gene (reference sequence). The CDR3 coding sequence is TGCAGTGCGCGGGCGGAGTTAGGGCACTACGAGCAGTACTTC. Its protein product is CSARAELGHYEQYF.

The chain couples TRBV2 to TRBJ2-2; 12 nucleotides line up with TRBD2. The CDR3 totals 17 residues. Germline V gene sequence: CDR1 SNHLY, CDR2 FYNNEI. V lost 7 bases, J lost 5 bases, and 11 bases stayed unmatched. The CDR3 DNA reads TGTGCCAGCACCTCTAGCGGGAGGGCCTGGGTAACCGGGGAGCTGTTTTTT. It translates to CASTSSGRAWVTGELFF.

CDR3 region: CASSESGQGRKNTEAFF. The CDR3 coding sequence is TGCGCCAGCAGTGAGTCCGGACAGGGGAGAAAGAACACTGAAGCTTTCTTT. The chain has TRBV10-2 and TRBJ1-1; 9 bases are a match to TRBD1. The germline CDR1 and CDR2 sequences are WSHSY and SAAADI. The CDR3 covers 17 residues. Trimming took 0 bases from V and 1 from J; bases not matched to a gene: 6.

This chain connects TRBV14 to TRBJ2-2; D unclear. V gave up 4 bases and J gave up 0 bases, with 9 bases separating them. CDR3 length: 15 residues. Per germline, CDR1 SGHDN and CDR2 FVKESK. CDR3 region: CASSPSYTNTGELFF. CDR3 bases: TGTGCCAGCAGCCCGAGCTATACGAACACCGGGGAGCTGTTTTTT. The full variable domain, in which reference TRBV14 and TRBJ2-2 provide the parts outside the CDR3, is EAGVTQFPSHSVIEKGQTVTLRCDPISGHDNLYWYRRVMGKEIKFLLHFVKESKQDESGMPNNRFLAERTGGTYSTLKVQPAELEDSGVYFCASSPSYTNTGELFFGEGSRLTVL.

This chain links TRBV19 with TRBJ2-7; maybe TRBD2 (5 bases). This CDR3 region has 15 residues. V dropped 1 base and J dropped 2 bases, with 12 bases sitting between them. Germline values: CDR1 LNHDA, CDR2 SQIVND (reference sequence). CDR3 sequence: CASSIGQEAPYEQYF. The CDR3 DNA reads as TGTGCCAGTAGTATAGGGCAGGAGGCTCCCTACGAGCAGTACTTC.

V is TRBV4-1 and J is TRBJ2-7; the match to TRBD1 covers 10 bases. CDR3 length: 16 amino acids. V was clipped by 1 base and J by 6 bases; unmatched bases: 9. From germline, CDR1 is MGHRA and CDR2 YSYEKL. In DNA form, the CDR3 reads TGCGCCAGCAGCCAAGGGTGGGGGACAGGGGCTCTCGAGCAGTACTTC. This codes for CASSQGWGTGALEQYF.

This chain links TRBV20-1 with TRBJ1-2, with TRBD1 as a possible D gene (5 bases). The V end was cut by 6 bases, the J end by 5 bases, with 25 bases between. CDR3 size: 16 residues. CDR1 is DFQATT, CDR2 SNEGSKA, per germline (reference sequence). CDR3 sequence: CSARAPGGRPSYGYTF. For the CDR3, the DNA is TGCAGTGCGAGGGCCCCCGGGGGAAGGCCATCTTATGGCTACACCTTC.

The chain uses TRBV14 and TRBJ2-7, with TRBD2 matching 7 bases. Germline V gene data show CDR1 as SGHDN and CDR2 as FVKESK. CDR3 length equals 17 residues. Unmatched junction bases numbered 11, after V lost 0 bases and J lost 3 bases. CDR3 DNA sequence: TGTGCCAGCAGCCAAGAGATGGGAACGCGGGAGCACTACGAGCAGTACTTC. Its protein is CASSQEMGTREHYEQYF. Supplemented by reference TRBV14 and TRBJ2-7, the full variable domain reads EAGVTQFPSHSVIEKGQTVTLRCDPISGHDNLYWYRRVMGKEIKFLLHFVKESKQDESGMPNNRFLAERTGGTYSTLKVQPAELEDSGVYFCASSQEMGTREHYEQYFGPGTRLTVT.

The J gene is TRBJ2-7, the V gene TRBV20-1, with TRBD1 matching 7 bases. Losses at the gene ends were 6 bases for V and 9 bases for J; bases not matched to a gene: 17. The V gene's germline CDR1 is DFQATT and CDR2 SNEGSKA (reference sequence). The CDR3 consists of 14 residues. The CDR3 loop is CSAHDTGATHSQYF. As DNA, the CDR3 is TGCAGTGCCCACGATACAGGGGCTACCCACTCGCAGTACTTC.

V is TRBV7-9 and J is TRBJ2-7; D is perhaps TRBD2 (5 bases). Per the germline V gene, CDR1 is SEHNR and CDR2 is FQNEAQ (reference sequence). The CDR3 spans 12 residues. V lost 4 bases to trimming and J lost 9 bases, with 13 bases between them. As DNA, the CDR3 is TGTGCCAGCAGCTCATCGGGGTATGGGCAGTACTTC. Its protein is CASSSSGYGQYF.

This sequence joins TRBV15 and TRBJ2-4; D possibly corresponds to TRBD1 (6 bases). CDR3 length: 15 residues. Germline CDR1 and CDR2: LNHNV and YYDKDF (reference sequence). V shed 2 bases and J shed 8 bases, with 16 bases lying between them. CDR3: CATSRTRGIPDIQYF. CDR3 sequence (DNA): TGTGCCACCAGCAGAACCAGGGGAATTCCGGACATTCAGTACTTC.

This clonotype occurred once. The V call is TRBV29-1, the J call TRBJ1-5; unclear D gene. This CDR3 contains 14 residues. CDR1 is SQVTM and CDR2 is ANQGSEA in the germline V gene. Trimming shortened V by 7 bases and J by 0 bases, and 13 bases separated the two germline ends. The CDR3 DNA sequence: TGCAGCGCCTTGGGCAGAGATAGCAATCAGCCCCAGCATTTT. Protein sequence: CSALGRDSNQPQHF. The full variable domain, rest sourced from reference TRBV29-1 and TRBJ1-5, is SAVISQKPSRDICQRGTSLTIQCQVDSQVTMMFWYRQQPGQSLTLIATANQGSEATYESGFVIDKFPISRPNLTFSTLTVSNMSPEDSSIYLCSALGRDSNQPQHFGDGTRLSIL.

The chain recombines TRBV15 with TRBJ2-1; D possibly corresponds to TRBD1 (6 bases). The CDR3 has 14 residues. The germline CDR1 and CDR2 sequences are LNHNV and YYDKDF (reference sequence). Trimming shortened V by 8 bases and J by 5 bases, and 16 bases separated the two germline ends. CDR3 region: CATGKDGQHNEQFF. CDR3 nucleotides: TGTGCCACCGGCAAGGACGGACAGCACAATGAGCAGTTCTTC. Drawing the rest from reference TRBV15 and TRBJ2-1, the complete variable domain is DAMVIQNPRYQVTQFGKPVTLSCSQTLNHNVMYWYQQKSSQAPKLLFHYYDKDFNNEADTPDNFQSRRPNTSFCFLDIRSPGLGDTAMYLCATGKDGQHNEQFFGPGTRLTVL.

The V call is TRBV7-9, the J call TRBJ2-1, with 8 bases lining up with TRBD2. The trim removed 1 base at V and 7 bases at J, leaving 6 bases unmatched. CDR3 size: 15 residues. The germline CDR1 and CDR2 sequences are SEHNR and FQNEAQ (reference sequence). CDR3 sequence: CASSLGAGVGNEQFF. CDR3 DNA: TGTGCCAGCAGCTTAGGAGCGGGAGTTGGTAATGAGCAGTTCTTC.